The rows below give T cell receptor beta chains drawn from one sample of a study of blood T cell repertoires in COVID-19. The table came from immunoSEQ multiplex PCR; TCRdb's copy has only in-frame clones and leaves some out. The sample yields some 250,000 clones, approximately 80% seen once. The sequenced sample consisted of peripheral blood. The receptor source for this set is a woman between 18 and 29 years old with acute or convalescent COVID-19. CDR3s include the opening cysteine and the closing phenylalanine or tryptophan. The D gene is left open where the match is weak. The listing skips clone size in some rows; elsewhere it reads once, few, many or a size class.

TRBJ1-2	-	-	TRBV7-8	TGTGCCAGCAGCTTAGAGAGGTTAGCTAACTATGGCTACACCTTC	CASSLERLANYGYTF
TRBJ1-5	-	-	TRBV7-8	TGTGCCAGCAGCCCCAGGGTTAGCAATCAGCCCCAGCATTTT	CASSPRVSNQPQHF
TRBJ2-1	TRBD2	once	TRBV7-9	TGTGCCAGCAGCCAGGTACTAGCGGAGTACAATGAGCAGTTCTTC	CASSQVLAEYNEQFF
TRBJ1-5	-	-	TRBV28	TGTGCCAGCAGCTCCTGGGGGGTTCAGCCCCAGCATTTT	CASSSWGVQPQHF
TRBJ2-3	TRBD2	-	TRBV6-2/TRBV6-3	TGTGCCAGCAGTTACGCGGGACTAGCAAGTGATACGCAGTATTTT	CASSYAGLASDTQYF
TRBJ1-1	-	-	TRBV2	TGTGCCAGCGGGGCCCGAGGGGGGAACACTGAAGCTTTCTTT	CASGARGGNTEAFF
TRBJ1-2	TRBD1	-	TRBV5-8	TGTGCCAGCCAATACCGGGACAGGGAATATGGCTACACCTTC	CASQYRDREYGYTF
TRBJ1-4	TRBD1	few	TRBV24-1	TGTGCCACCAGGGGGACAGGGCGTGAAAAACTGTTTTTT	CATRGTGREKLFF
TRBJ2-1	-	-	TRBV3-1/TRBV3-2	TGTGCCAGCAGCCAAGATCTCTCCGGGAGCAGTCTGAATGAGCAGTTCTTC	CASSQDLSGSSLNEQFF
TRBJ2-3	TRBD2	-	TRBV20-1	TGCAGTGCTAGTATTAGCGGGAGGGCAGATACGCAGTATTTT	CSASISGRADTQYF
TRBJ2-5	-	-	TRBV18	TGTGCCAGCTCACCTACCTTCGGGGAGACCCAGTACTTC	CASSPTFGETQYF
TRBJ2-2	TRBD2	-	TRBV5-4	TGTGCCAGCAGCTCAGGACTAGCGGGAGGTATTGGCGGGGAGCTGTTTTTT	CASSSGLAGGIGGELFF
TRBJ2-2	-	-	TRBV9	TGTGCCAGCAGCGTTTCCGGGACGAACACCGGGGAGCTGTTTTTT	CASSVSGTNTGELFF
TRBJ1-3	-	-	TRBV5-1	TGCGCCAGCAGCCCTGGGGACTCCTATTCTGGAAACACCATATATTTT	CASSPGDSYSGNTIYF
TRBJ1-2	TRBD1	-	TRBV5-1	TGCGCCAGCAGCTTGAACGACAGGGGTCGAGCTAACTATGGCTACACCTTC	CASSLNDRGRANYGYTF
TRBJ2-7	TRBD2	-	TRBV29-1	TGCAGCGTCCGCGGGACTAGCGGGTTCTCCTACGAGCAGTACTTC	CSVRGTSGFSYEQYF
TRBJ1-2	TRBD1	once	TRBV30	TGTGCCTGGAACCCCTCCGGGACAGGGACTGGCTACACCTTC	CAWNPSGTGTGYTF
TRBJ2-1	-	-	TRBV6-5	TGTGCCAGCAGTTTCGACCTTAGCGGAACCTACAATGAGCAGTTCTTC	CASSFDLSGTYNEQFF
TRBJ2-1	-	-	TRBV19	TGTGCCAGTAGTATTCCCTCATATACGGGAGCCGAAAGGCTATCTTATGAGCAGTTCTTC	CASSIPSYTGAERLSYEQFF
TRBJ2-1	-	-	TRBV27	TGTGCCAGCAGTTTAGGGGCGAGCTCCTACAATGAGCAGTTCTTC	CASSLGASSYNEQFF
TRBJ2-4	TRBD1	-	TRBV7-8	TGTGCCAGCAGCTTAAGGGACAGTCACGTTCAGTACTTC	CASSLRDSHVQYF
TRBJ1-5	TRBD1	-	TRBV19	TGTGCCAGTAGTAGCTGGACAGGATCCTCTTATAGCAATCAGCCCCAGCATTTT	CASSSWTGSSYSNQPQHF
TRBJ2-7	TRBD2	-	TRBV28	TGTGCCAGCAGACTACTAGCGGGGAGAGACGAGCAGTACTTC	CASRLLAGRDEQYF
TRBJ2-7	TRBD2	-	TRBV3-1/TRBV3-2	TGTGCCAGCAGCCTCAATTCGGGGGGGTACAACGAGCAGTACTTC	CASSLNSGGYNEQYF
TRBJ2-2	TRBD2	-	TRBV7-9	TGTGCCAGCAGCTTAAAGCGGGAGTTTGGCGGGGAGCTGTTTTTT	CASSLKREFGGELFF
TRBJ2-3	TRBD1	-	TRBV6-6	TGTGCCAGCAGTCGGGACAGCACATACAGCACAGATACGCAGTATTTT	CASSRDSTYSTDTQYF
TRBJ2-1	TRBD2	-	TRBV18	TGTGCCAGCTCACAGACTAGCGGGATTCATAATGAGCAGTTCTTC	CASSQTSGIHNEQFF
TRBJ2-7	TRBD2	-	TRBV5-1	TGCGCCAGCAGCATGGGACCGGGACTAGCGGACCCCACCTACGAGCAGTACTTC	CASSMGPGLADPTYEQYF
TRBJ1-5	-	-	TRBV19	TGTGCCAGTAGTAAGCAGGGTCGTCAGCCCCAGCATTTT	CASSKQGRQPQHF
TRBJ1-1	-	few	TRBV7-2	TGTGCCAGCAGCTTAGATGGGGCCAGCCCGAACACTGAAGCTTTCTTT	CASSLDGASPNTEAFF
TRBJ2-2	TRBD2	-	TRBV7-9	TGTGCCAGCAGCTTAGCCTTCGGACTAGCGGTCCAACCAACCGGGGAGCTGTTTTTT	CASSLAFGLAVQPTGELFF
TRBJ2-3	-	-	TRBV3-1/TRBV3-2	TGTGCCAGCAGCCCTAGCACAGATACGCAGTATTTT	CASSPSTDTQYF
TRBJ2-7	TRBD2	-	TRBV5-6	TGTGCCAGCAGCTCTAAGTCGGGACTAGCTATTTACGAGCAGTACTTC	CASSSKSGLAIYEQYF
TRBJ1-1	TRBD1	once	TRBV27	TGTGCCAGCAGTCCGCGGACAGGAATGAACACTGAAGCTTTCTTT	CASSPRTGMNTEAFF
TRBJ1-6	-	-	TRBV18	TGTGCCAGCTCAACGCAGCGGGCCCGATGGCTCCACTTT	CASSTQRARWLHF
TRBJ1-2	TRBD1	-	TRBV6-5	TGTGCCAGCAGTTACCAAGGGACAGCATCTTTTGGCTACACCTTC	CASSYQGTASFGYTF
TRBJ2-7	TRBD2	-	TRBV10-2	TGCGCCAGTAAACTAGCGGGAGGGCCTCAGGAGTACTTC	CASKLAGGPQEYF
TRBJ2-7	TRBD1	-	TRBV6-2/TRBV6-3	TGTGCCAGCAGTTACTCTAACCGGGACAGGGGGCTCTACGAGCAGTACTTC	CASSYSNRDRGLYEQYF
TRBJ1-6	-	once	TRBV21-1	TGTGCCAGCAGCAAAGCCCAGGGGGTGGACTCACCCCTCCACTTT	CASSKAQGVDSPLHF
TRBJ1-1	-	once	TRBV14	TGTGCCAGCAGCGGCGACAGACACCTCGTGAACACTGAAGCTTTCTTT	CASSGDRHLVNTEAFF
TRBJ2-7	TRBD2	-	TRBV6-5	TGTGCCAGCAGTCCCGGGGGGGGGTACGAGCAGTACTTC	CASSPGGGYEQYF
TRBJ2-5	-	-	TRBV4-3	TGCGCCAGCAGCCAGTTCGGCAGGGTGATGGAGACCCAGTACTTC	CASSQFGRVMETQYF
TRBJ1-5	TRBD1	-	TRBV5-6	TGTGCCAGCTGCAATCAGGGACAGGGGAACAATCAGCCCCAGCATTTT	CASCNQGQGNNQPQHF
TRBJ1-1	-	-	TRBV15	TGTGCCACCAGCAGGGAGTCTCGGACTGAAGCTTTCTTT	CATSRESRTEAFF
TRBJ1-5	-	-	TRBV9	TGTGCCAGCAGCGCGGGTGGTTGGTCTGATCAGCCCCAGCATTTT	CASSAGGWSDQPQHF
TRBJ2-7	-	-	TRBV5-1	TGCGCCAGCAGCTTGGGAGGATACGAGCAGTACTTC	CASSLGGYEQYF
TRBJ2-2	-	-	TRBV6-6	TGTGCCAGCAGTCTCCACGAACCAGAAACGGGGACCGGGGAGCTGTTTTTT	CASSLHEPETGTGELFF
TRBJ2-7	-	-	TRBV5-1	TGCGCCAGCAGCTTGGGGGCCATATGGGCAGATACCTCCTACGAGCAGTACTTC	CASSLGAIWADTSYEQYF
TRBJ2-2	-	-	TRBV6-6	TGTGCCAGCAGCTCGTGGGGAGTCACCGGGGAGCTGTTTTTT	CASSSWGVTGELFF
TRBJ2-3	TRBD1	-	TRBV6-6	TGTGCCAGCAGTCGAACCCGGGACAGGTTCACAGATACGCAGTATTTT	CASSRTRDRFTDTQYF
TRBJ2-5	TRBD1	-	TRBV14	TGTGCCAGCAGCCGACAGACAGGGTTTGTCGTGAAGACCCAGTACTTC	CASSRQTGFVVKTQYF
TRBJ1-6	TRBD1	-	TRBV13	TGTGCCAGCAGCTCGGACAGGGAGGATAATTCACCCCTCCACTTT	CASSSDREDNSPLHF
TRBJ1-2	-	-	TRBV4-1	TGCGCCAGCAGCCAGGAGGGAGAACTGAACTATGGCTACACCTTC	CASSQEGELNYGYTF
TRBJ2-5	-	once	TRBV6-2/TRBV6-3	TGTGCCAGCAGTTATCAGGAATTAGAGACCCAGTACTTC	CASSYQELETQYF
TRBJ2-7	TRBD1	-	TRBV5-1	TGCGCCAGCAGCCCAACCGTAACGGGACAGGGGGAACAGTACTTC	CASSPTVTGQGEQYF
TRBJ2-7	TRBD2	-	TRBV5-1	TGCGCCAGCAGCTTAAGCGGGAGTACCGAGCAGTACTTC	CASSLSGSTEQYF
TRBJ1-2	-	-	TRBV7-9	TGTGCCAGCACCATTAGCGGGAGTTATGGCTACACCTTC	CASTISGSYGYTF
TRBJ1-1	-	-	TRBV6-6	TGTGCCAGCAGTTACTCGGCAGGGAGGGCTTTCTTT	CASSYSAGRAFF
TRBJ2-7	TRBD2	-	TRBV9	TGTGCCAGCAGCGTAGGGAGCGGGAGCCCGTACGAGCAGTACTTC	CASSVGSGSPYEQYF